Here is one TCR beta chain with its context. Which antigen it targets is not known. No quality values exist for individual bases; no much larger clone is one base distant. This sample includes further DNA sequences coding for the same CDR3. Via the germline V gene, CDR1 is ENHRY and CDR2 SYGVKD. The CDR3 runs 14 residues from the cysteine to the phenylalanine. Only CDR3 DNA is held: 42 bases, read in frame from base 1. The germline V and J ends show losses of 6 bases and 4 bases respectively, and no gene match explains 3 bases of the junction. Using the deep immunoSEQ assay, multiplex PCR amplified TCR CDR3 regions from genomic DNA. Extracted genomic DNA from each cell subset was spread evenly across all wells of several immunoSEQ 96-well plates, with each plate serving as a replicate. For sorted subsets, 200 ng of genomic DNA, equivalent to some 30,000 T cell genomes, went into each replicate PCR. The purified libraries were quantified using a Qubit 3.0 fluorometer, sized with a Bioanalyzer 2100, and then quantified again using the KAPA Library Quantification kit. Each immunoSEQ 96-well plate was sequenced on its own single-read 150-cycle Illumina NextSeq 550 flow cell. As for the original processing: Because only junctional sequences without quality scores were contained in the immunoSEQ output, filtering matching that applied to full-length reads could not be performed. Sequences were annotated with PyIR, a Python wrapper for IgBLAST v1.9, and V/J genes and CDR3 were assigned using IMGT germline references. Any read was removed if the V/J assignment was weak (E-value above 1e-6), the CDR3 was missing, or the read contained stop codons, out-of-frame junctions, or ambiguous translated residues. V3J clonotypes were defined by identical inferred V gene, J gene, and CDR3 amino acid sequence. To compute the percentage overlap between repertoires, the number of shared unique clonotypes was divided by the size of the smaller repertoire. Richness of each repertoire was evaluated using RTK rarefaction, the Chao1 estimator, and Recon v2.1 estimates of unobserved clonotypes. For all TCRbeta clonotypes obtained by the gDNA method from several donors, generation probabilities were computed with OLGA. TCRdb carries this immuneACCESS record with in-frame sequences only. Its versions omit some clonotypes, under half of them owing to an unresolved V gene in the studies checked, with the rest unexplained. Clone size and V and J calls were adopted from that table, with D and trimming inferred from the DNA. The sample table records about a million clones; about 80% of these occur just once. The top ten clonotypes cover around 1.5% of the sample.

The data belong to a study of shared clonotypes between healthy human individuals (TCRdb year 2020). With respect to the entire study: The cohort included a few men and a couple of women between 18 and 49 years of age. Per donor, three plates each were used for CD4 naive and CD4 memory, two for CD8 naive, and one for CD8 memory. Blood TCR repertoires of roughly 5 healthy adults were deeply sequenced to estimate repertoire size and the extent of clonotype sharing between individuals. Libraries were prepared and TCR repertoires were sequenced by different laboratories using diverse techniques, in order to increase sequencing depth and limit assay-specific biases. Leukapheresis yielded between about 0.94 and 8.9 billion PBMCs per donor.

Broader findings and caveats from the paper: Based on pairwise subsampling, the degree of clonotype sharing among donors was expected to be affected by sequencing depth. The genetic and exposure-history diversity represented was limited by the small number of donors. Across a few donors, roughly 5.4% of naive CD4, 3% to 3.5% of naive CD8, approximately 2.5% of memory CD4, and about 0.4% of memory CD8 clonotypes were shared. Even with the large sequencing depth, rarefaction of the sorted-subset datasets indicated that sequencing was incomplete. Compared with non-shared clonotypes, clonotypes shared by all four sorted-subset donors had higher generation probabilities. Only blood was sampled, and tissue TCR repertoires likely differ from those in blood. Naive subsets generally had larger estimated clonotype richness than memory subsets.

The donors were healthy, HIV-negative adults with no recently reported acute infections or vaccinations. All donors were Caucasian adults living in Nashville, Tennessee, USA. CD4+ T cells were enriched through magnetic negative selection, after which naive cells were positively selected on CD45RA and the remaining negative fraction served as the memory subset. Blood was collected by leukapheresis, and PBMCs were isolated by Ficoll-Histopaque density gradient centrifugation and then cryopreserved in liquid nitrogen vapor phase. Analytical flow cytometry was used to check the purity and quantity of every magnetically sorted T cell population. Genomic DNA was isolated from each sorted fraction and quantified by UV absorbance on a Nanodrop 2000c.

The V gene is TRBV10-3 and the J gene is TRBJ2-2; TRBD2 matches 9 bases in the middle. Sequences were obtained from memory CD4+ T cells sorted from blood. Explained via the paper, the cell subset or site label denotes: CD45RA-negative fraction. This TCR came from a man aged 18-30 years in good health. The CDR3 protein: CAIRTSGSTGELFF. The nucleotide sequence is TGTGCCATCAGGACTAGCGGAAGCACCGGGGAGCTGTTTTTT.